These 4 T cell receptor beta chains originate from one sample sequenced in a study of OX40 agonist ivuxolimab in advanced cancers. The method was immunoSEQ multiplex PCR; TCRdb's version includes in-frame clones alone and lacks a portion of them. This table has nearly 85,000 clones, 80% to 90% appearing once. The sample here was CD4+ or CD8+ T cells sorted from blood, taken in a trial of the OX40 agonist ivuxolimab. The origin of the receptors is an adult with an advanced solid tumor such as melanoma, head and neck, liver or kidney cancer.

In its sample, this clone was seen a few times. V gene TRBV4-1 combines with J gene TRBJ2-2; a possible D gene is TRBD1 (6 bases). The CDR3 extends over 15 amino acids. Trimming stripped 6 bases from V and 1 base from J, with 12 bases between. Germline-derived CDR1 and CDR2 are MGHRA and YSYEKL. The CDR3 DNA follows: TGCGCCAGCAGACTTACAGGGCTGAACACCGGGGAGCTGTTTTTT. Amino acid sequence: CASRLTGLNTGELFF.

The CDR3 nucleotides are TGTGCCAGCACGGGGACAGGAGACTACGAGCAGTACTTC. Translating gives CASTGTGDYEQYF. V usage is TRBV6-1 and J usage is TRBJ2-7, with 8 bases matching TRBD1. CDR3 size: 13 residues. Germline CDR1 reads MNHNS; CDR2 reads SASEGT. Losses at the gene ends were 7 bases for V and 3 bases for J; bases not matched to a gene: 5.

V and J are TRBV28 and TRBJ2-5; D is perhaps TRBD1 (5 bases). V lost 2 bases to trimming and J lost 4 bases, with 8 bases between them. CDR1 and CDR2 (germline): MDHEN, SYDVKM. The CDR3 has 13 residues. CDR3 region: CASSLGQTETQYF. In DNA form, the CDR3 reads TGTGCCAGCAGTTTAGGACAAACAGAGACCCAGTACTTC. Full variable domain (missing parts from reference TRBV28 and TRBJ2-5): DVKVTQSSRYLVKRTGEKVFLECVQDMDHENMFWYRQDPGLGLRLIYFSYDVKMKEKGDIPEGYSVSREKKERFSLILESASTNQTSMYLCASSLGQTETQYFGPGTRLLVL.

The CDR3 reads CASSGAQGIADTQYF. CDR3 nucleotide sequence: TGTGCCAGCAGTGGGGCCCAGGGGATTGCAGATACGCAGTATTTT. The chain couples TRBV2 to TRBJ2-3; perhaps TRBD1 as D (6 bases). Germline CDR1 reads SNHLY; CDR2 reads FYNNEI. The CDR3 consists of 15 residues. V lost 4 bases and J 4 bases, leaving 15 bases between the germline ends.